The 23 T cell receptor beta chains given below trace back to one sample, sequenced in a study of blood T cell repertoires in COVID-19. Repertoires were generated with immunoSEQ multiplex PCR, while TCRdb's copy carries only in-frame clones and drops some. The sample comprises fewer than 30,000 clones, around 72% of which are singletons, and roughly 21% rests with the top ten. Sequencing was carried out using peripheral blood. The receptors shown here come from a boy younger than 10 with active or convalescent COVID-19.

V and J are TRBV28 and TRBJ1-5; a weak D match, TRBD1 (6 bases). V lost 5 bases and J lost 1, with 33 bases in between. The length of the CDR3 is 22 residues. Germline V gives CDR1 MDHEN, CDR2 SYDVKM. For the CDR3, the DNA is TGTGCCAGCAGTCCCCGAGCCAGGGGTAAGGGGCTTCCGACGTTGAGCAATCAGCCCCAGCATTTT. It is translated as CASSPRARGKGLPTLSNQPQHF.

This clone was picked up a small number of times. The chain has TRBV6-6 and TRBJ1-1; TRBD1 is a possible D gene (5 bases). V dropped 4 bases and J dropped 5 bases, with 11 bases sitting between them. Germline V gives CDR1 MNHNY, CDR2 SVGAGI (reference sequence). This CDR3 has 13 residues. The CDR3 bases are TGTGCCAGCAGTTCCGTAAGGACAACTGAAGCTTTCTTT. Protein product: CASSSVRTTEAFF.

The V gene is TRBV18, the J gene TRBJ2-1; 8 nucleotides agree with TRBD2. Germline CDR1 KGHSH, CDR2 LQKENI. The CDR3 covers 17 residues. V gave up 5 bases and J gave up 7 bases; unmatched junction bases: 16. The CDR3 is CASSSPWERESQNEQFF. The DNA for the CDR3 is TGTGCCAGCTCATCCCCATGGGAGCGGGAGTCCCAGAATGAGCAGTTCTTC. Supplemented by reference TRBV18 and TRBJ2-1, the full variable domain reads NAGVMQNPRHLVRRRGQEARLRCSPMKGHSHVYWYRQLPEEGLKFMVYLQKENIIDESGMPKERFSAEFPKEGPSILRIQQVVRGDSAAYFCASSSPWERESQNEQFFGPGTRLTVL.

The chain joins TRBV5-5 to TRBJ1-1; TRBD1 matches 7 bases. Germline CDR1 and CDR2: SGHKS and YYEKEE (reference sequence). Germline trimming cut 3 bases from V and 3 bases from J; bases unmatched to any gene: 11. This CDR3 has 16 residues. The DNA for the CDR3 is TGTGCCAGCAGCTCCAGGGGGAGCGGGCAGTACACTGAAGCTTTCTTT. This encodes CASSSRGSGQYTEAFF. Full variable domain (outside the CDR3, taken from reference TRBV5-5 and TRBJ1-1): DAGVTQSPTHLIKTRGQQVTLRCSPISGHKSVSWYQQVLGQGPQFIFQYYEKEERGRGNFPDRFSARQFPNYSSELNVNALLLGDSALYLCASSSRGSGQYTEAFFGQGTRLTVV.

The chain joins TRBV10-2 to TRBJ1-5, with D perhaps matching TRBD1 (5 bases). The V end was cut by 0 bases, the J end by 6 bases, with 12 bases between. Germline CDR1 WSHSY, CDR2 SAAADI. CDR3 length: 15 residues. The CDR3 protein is CASSESGGVGQPQHF. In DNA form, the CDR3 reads TGCGCCAGCAGTGAGTCGGGGGGAGTGGGTCAGCCCCAGCATTTT.

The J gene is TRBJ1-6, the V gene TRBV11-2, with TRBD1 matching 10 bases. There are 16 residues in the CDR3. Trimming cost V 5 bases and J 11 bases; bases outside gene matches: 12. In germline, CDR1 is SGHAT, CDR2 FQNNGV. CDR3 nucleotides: TGTGCCAGCAGCATAACCGGGACAGGGGCGCGAGCACCCCTCCACTTT. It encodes CASSITGTGARAPLHF.

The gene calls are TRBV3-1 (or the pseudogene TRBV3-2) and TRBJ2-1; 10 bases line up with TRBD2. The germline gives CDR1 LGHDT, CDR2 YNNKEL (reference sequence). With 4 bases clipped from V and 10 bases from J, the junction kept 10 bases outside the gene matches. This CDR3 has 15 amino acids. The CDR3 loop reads CASSPGLAGVGEQFF. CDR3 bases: TGTGCCAGCAGCCCGGGGCTAGCGGGAGTAGGGGAGCAGTTCTTC.

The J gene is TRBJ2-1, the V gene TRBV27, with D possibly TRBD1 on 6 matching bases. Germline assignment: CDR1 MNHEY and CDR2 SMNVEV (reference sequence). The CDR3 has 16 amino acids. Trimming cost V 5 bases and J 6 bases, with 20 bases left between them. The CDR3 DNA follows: TGTGCCAGCAGTATCGCACAGGGATCATCGGGCAATGAGCAGTTCTTC. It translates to CASSIAQGSSGNEQFF.

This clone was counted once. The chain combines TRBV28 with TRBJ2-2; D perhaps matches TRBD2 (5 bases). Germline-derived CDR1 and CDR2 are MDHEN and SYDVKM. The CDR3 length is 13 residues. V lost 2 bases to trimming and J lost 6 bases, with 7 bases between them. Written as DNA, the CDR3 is TGTGCCAGCAGTTTAATCGGGGCCGGGGAGCTGTTTTTT. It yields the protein CASSLIGAGELFF.

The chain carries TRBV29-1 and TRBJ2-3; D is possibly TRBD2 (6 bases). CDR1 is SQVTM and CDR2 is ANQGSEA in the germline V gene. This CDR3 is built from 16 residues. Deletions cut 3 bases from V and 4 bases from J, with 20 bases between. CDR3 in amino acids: CSVEELAVVGADTQYF. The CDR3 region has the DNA TGCAGCGTTGAGGAACTAGCTGTGGTTGGGGCAGATACGCAGTATTTT.

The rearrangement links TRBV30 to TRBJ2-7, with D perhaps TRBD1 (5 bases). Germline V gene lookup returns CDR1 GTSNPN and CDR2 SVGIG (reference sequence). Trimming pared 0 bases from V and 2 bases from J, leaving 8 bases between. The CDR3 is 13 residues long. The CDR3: CAWSVKGPYEQYF. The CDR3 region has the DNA TGTGCCTGGAGTGTCAAGGGGCCCTACGAGCAGTACTTC.

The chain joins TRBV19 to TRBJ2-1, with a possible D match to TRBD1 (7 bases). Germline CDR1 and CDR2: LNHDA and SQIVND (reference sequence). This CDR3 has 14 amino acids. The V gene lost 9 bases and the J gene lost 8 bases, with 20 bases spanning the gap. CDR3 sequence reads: CASSQGRDVDEQFF. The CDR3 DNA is TGTGCCAGCTCACAGGGGCGGGATGTCGATGAGCAGTTCTTC.

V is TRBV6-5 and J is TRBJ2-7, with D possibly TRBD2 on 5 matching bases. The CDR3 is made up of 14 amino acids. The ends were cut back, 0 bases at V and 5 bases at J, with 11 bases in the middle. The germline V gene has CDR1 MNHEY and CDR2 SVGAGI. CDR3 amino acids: CASSYSAGVHEQYF. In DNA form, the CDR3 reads TGTGCCAGCAGTTACTCAGCCGGGGTCCACGAGCAGTACTTC.

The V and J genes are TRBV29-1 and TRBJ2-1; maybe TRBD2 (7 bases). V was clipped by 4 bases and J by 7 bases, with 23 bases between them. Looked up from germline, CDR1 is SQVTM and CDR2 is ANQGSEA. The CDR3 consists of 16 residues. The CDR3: CSVVGAGGSWENEQFF. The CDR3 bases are TGCAGCGTTGTGGGGGCGGGCGGGAGTTGGGAAAATGAGCAGTTCTTC.

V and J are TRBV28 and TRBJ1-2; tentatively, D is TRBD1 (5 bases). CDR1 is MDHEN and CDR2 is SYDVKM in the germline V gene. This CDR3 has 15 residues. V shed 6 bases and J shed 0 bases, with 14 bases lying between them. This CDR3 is CASRTVSRSNYGYTF. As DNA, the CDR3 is TGTGCCAGCAGGACAGTATCACGCTCTAACTATGGCTACACCTTC.

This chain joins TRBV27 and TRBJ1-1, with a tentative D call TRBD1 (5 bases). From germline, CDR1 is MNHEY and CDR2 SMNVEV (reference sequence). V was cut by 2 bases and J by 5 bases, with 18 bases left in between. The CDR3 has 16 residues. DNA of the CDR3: TGTGCCAGCAGTTTAGTGGGCCTGGTGGGGCGAACTGAAGCTTTCTTT. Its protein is CASSLVGLVGRTEAFF.

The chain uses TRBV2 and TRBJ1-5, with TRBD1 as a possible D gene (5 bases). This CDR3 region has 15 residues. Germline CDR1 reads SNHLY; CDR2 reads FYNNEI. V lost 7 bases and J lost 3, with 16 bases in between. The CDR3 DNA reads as TGTGCCAGCACCCCGGGGGGAGGCGTCAATCAGCCCCAGCATTTT. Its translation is CASTPGGGVNQPQHF.

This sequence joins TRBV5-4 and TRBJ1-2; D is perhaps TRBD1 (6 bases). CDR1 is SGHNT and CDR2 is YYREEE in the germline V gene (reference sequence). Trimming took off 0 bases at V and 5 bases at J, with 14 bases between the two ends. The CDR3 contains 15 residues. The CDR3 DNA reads TGTGCCAGCAGCTTGGTCTCTGACAGGACATATGGCTACACCTTC. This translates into CASSLVSDRTYGYTF.

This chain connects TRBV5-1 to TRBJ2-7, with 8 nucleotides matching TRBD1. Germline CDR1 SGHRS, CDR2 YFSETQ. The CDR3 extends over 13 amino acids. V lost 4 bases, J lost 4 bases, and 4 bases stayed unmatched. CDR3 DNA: TGCGCCAGCAGCCGAAACAGGGGGTACGAGCAGTACTTC. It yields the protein CASSRNRGYEQYF.

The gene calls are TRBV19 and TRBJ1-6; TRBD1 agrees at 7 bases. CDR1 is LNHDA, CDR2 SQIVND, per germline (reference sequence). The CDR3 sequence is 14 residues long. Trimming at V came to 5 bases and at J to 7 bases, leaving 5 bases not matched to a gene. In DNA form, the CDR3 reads TGTGCCAGTAGTTTACGACAGGGAAATTCACCCCTCCACTTT. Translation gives CASSLRQGNSPLHF.

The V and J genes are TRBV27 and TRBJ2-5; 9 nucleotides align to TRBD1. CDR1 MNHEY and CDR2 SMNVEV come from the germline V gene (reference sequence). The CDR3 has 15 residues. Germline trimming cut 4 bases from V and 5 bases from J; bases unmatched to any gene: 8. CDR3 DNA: TGTGCCAGCAGTTGGGGACAGGGCGAGGGGGAGACCCAGTACTTC. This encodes CASSWGQGEGETQYF.

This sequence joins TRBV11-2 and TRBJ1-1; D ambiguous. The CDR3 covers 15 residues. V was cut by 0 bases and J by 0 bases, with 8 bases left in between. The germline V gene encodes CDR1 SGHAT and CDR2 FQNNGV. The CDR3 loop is CASSLEARMNTEAFF. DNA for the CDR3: TGTGCCAGCAGCTTAGAGGCCAGAATGAACACTGAAGCTTTCTTT.

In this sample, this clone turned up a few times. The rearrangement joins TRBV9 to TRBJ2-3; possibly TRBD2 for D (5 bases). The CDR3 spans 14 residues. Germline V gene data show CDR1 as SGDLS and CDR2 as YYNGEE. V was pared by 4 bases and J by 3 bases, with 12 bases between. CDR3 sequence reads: CASSPTGMTDTQYF. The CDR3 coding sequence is TGTGCCAGCAGCCCGACCGGGATGACAGATACGCAGTATTTT.